These 23 T cell receptor beta chains were sequenced from one sample in a study of blood T cell repertoires in COVID-19. Here immunoSEQ multiplex PCR was the method, and the copy in TCRdb shows in-frame clones only, minus some. This sample has about 400,000 clones, with about 89% found just once. The source material was peripheral blood. All receptors come from a middle-aged man with acute or convalescent COVID-19.

The gene calls are TRBV5-6 and TRBJ1-5, with D uncertain. The CDR3 has 14 residues. Trimming pared 2 bases from V and 4 bases from J, leaving 10 bases between. Germline CDR1 reads SGHDT; CDR2 reads YYEEEE. CDR3 in amino acids: CASSLVTGNQPQHF. The CDR3 bases are TGTGCCAGCAGCTTAGTTACGGGAAATCAGCCCCAGCATTTT.

The J gene is TRBJ2-1, the V gene TRBV30; D remains ambiguous. Germline V lookup: CDR1 GTSNPN, CDR2 SVGIG (reference sequence). V lost 2 bases, J lost 6 bases, and 8 bases lay in between. CDR3 length: 12 residues. The CDR3 bases are TGTGCCTGGAGTATTTCGGGCAATGAGCAGTTCTTC. Translated: CAWSISGNEQFF.

The chain carries TRBV5-1 and TRBJ1-2, with D unresolved. CDR1 and CDR2 (germline): SGHRS, YFSETQ. This CDR3 has 15 amino acids. The V end was cut by 0 bases, the J end by 7 bases, with 16 bases between. The CDR3 sequence: CASSLDSPITSGYTF. The CDR3 nucleotides are TGCGCCAGCAGCTTGGACAGTCCCATCACTAGTGGCTACACCTTC.

V and J are TRBV5-1 and TRBJ2-6; no definite D call. Germline-derived CDR1 and CDR2 are SGHRS and YFSETQ. This CDR3 has 16 residues. V lost 0 bases to trimming and J lost 0 bases, with 7 bases between them. The CDR3 sequence: CASSLEQFSGANVLTF. CDR3 nucleotide sequence: TGCGCCAGCAGCTTGGAGCAATTCTCTGGGGCCAACGTCCTGACTTTC.

This chain connects TRBV7-6 to TRBJ1-4; 9 bases map to TRBD1. V trimming: 5 bases; J trimming: 7 bases; junction bases outside the gene matches: 5. The CDR3 is 14 amino acids. CDR1 and CDR2 (germline): SGHVS, FNYEAQ. In nucleotides, the CDR3 is TGTGCCAGCAGCCGGGGACAGGGATTTGAAAAACTGTTTTTT. It translates to CASSRGQGFEKLFF.

The genes are TRBV28 and TRBJ2-7; 8 bases map to TRBD1. V shed 6 bases and J 3 bases; nucleotides not matched to a gene: 4. CDR1 MDHEN and CDR2 SYDVKM come from the germline V gene. CDR3 length: 13 amino acids. The chain's CDR3 is CASRRTGSYEQYF. CDR3 coding DNA: TGTGCCAGCAGACGGACAGGGAGCTACGAGCAGTACTTC.

A note on this clone: Different DNA sequences within this sample yield the same CDR3. The CDR3 reads CSALYNEQFF. The CDR3 DNA is TGCAGTGCCCTGTACAATGAGCAGTTCTTC. This chain uses TRBV20-1 with TRBJ2-1; D is unclear. CDR3 length: 10 residues. Between the trimmed V and J ends, which lost 6 bases and 4 bases, there was a span of 4 bases. Germline values: CDR1 DFQATT, CDR2 SNEGSKA (reference sequence).

Only a few counts were recorded for this clone. The rearrangement joins TRBV6-6 to TRBJ2-2, with 8 bases matching TRBD2. The CDR3 has 16 amino acids. V lost 3 bases to trimming and J lost 3 bases; unmatched junction nucleotides: 6. The germline CDR1 and CDR2 sequences are MNHNY and SVGAGI (reference sequence). The CDR3 nucleotides read TGTGCCAGCAGTTATTCTGCTAGCGGGTACACCGGGGAGCTGTTTTTT. Translating it yields CASSYSASGYTGELFF.

The chain combines TRBV7-9 with TRBJ1-3; 9 nucleotides line up with TRBD1. J lost 4 bases, V lost 3 bases, and 7 bases had no gene match. This CDR3 comprises 16 residues. CDR1 is SEHNR, CDR2 FQNEAQ, per germline (reference sequence). The CDR3 DNA follows: TGTGCCAGCAGCTTCGCCCGGACAGGGGAGGGAAACACCATATATTTT. Translated, it gives CASSFARTGEGNTIYF.

The rearrangement links TRBV6-6 to TRBJ2-3; 11 nucleotides match TRBD2. Looked up from germline, CDR1 is MNHNY and CDR2 is SVGAGI (reference sequence). The CDR3 extends over 17 amino acids. The trim removed 6 bases at V and 4 bases at J, leaving 12 bases unmatched. The CDR3 bases are TGTGCCAGCAGCCGAGACCTTAGCGGGGGGGTGTCAGATACGCAGTATTTT. Its protein is CASSRDLSGGVSDTQYF.

This clone has only a few counts. The CDR3 DNA reads TGCAGCGTGACCGGGGGACAGGGGACTTTCGATGGCTACACCTTC. Translating it yields CSVTGGQGTFDGYTF. The V call is TRBV29-1, the J call TRBJ1-2; 10 nucleotides align to TRBD1. Looked up from germline, CDR1 is SQVTM and CDR2 is ANQGSEA. The V and J ends lost 6 bases and 6 bases, in that order; junction bases with no gene match: 13. The CDR3 totals 15 residues.

The genes are TRBV7-3 and TRBJ1-1; tentative D call: TRBD1 (6 bases). CDR3 size: 15 residues. Germline lookup yields CDR1 SGHTA and CDR2 FQGTGA. V was shortened by 1 base and J by 0 bases, with 9 bases between the two germline ends. The CDR3 spells CASSLIDRLNTEAFF. For the CDR3, the DNA is TGTGCCAGCAGCTTAATCGACAGGTTGAACACTGAAGCTTTCTTT.

V usage is TRBV5-1 and J usage is TRBJ1-5; 9 nucleotides agree with TRBD1. The CDR3 extends over 15 amino acids. The junction had 5 bases not matched to a gene; V was cut back by 4 bases and J by 3 bases. Germline values: CDR1 SGHRS, CDR2 YFSETQ. CDR3 bases: TGCGCCAGCAGCCCCAGGACAGGGGACAATCAGCCCCAGCATTTT. Translated: CASSPRTGDNQPQHF.

The rearrangement uses TRBV28 and TRBJ2-2; tentatively, D is TRBD1 (6 bases). Germline CDR1 is MDHEN and CDR2 is SYDVKM. The CDR3 has 17 residues. Trimming left V 5 bases short and J 5 bases short, with 21 bases between. For the CDR3, the DNA is TGTGCCAGCAGTGGGTTCGTACAGGGTGAAGTTACCGGGGAGCTGTTTTTT. This encodes CASSGFVQGEVTGELFF.

This clone was observed a single time. The chain uses TRBV12-5 and TRBJ2-5, with 8 positions matching TRBD1. Germline values: CDR1 LGHNT, CDR2 FRNRAP. This CDR3 has 16 amino acids. Trimming removed 5 bases from V and 6 bases from J; junction bases left unmatched: 14. CDR3 DNA sequence: TGTGCTAGTGGTACCCCCCAGGGGGCGGGCGGGCAGACCCAGTACTTC. This gives the protein CASGTPQGAGGQTQYF. Together with reference TRBV12-5 and TRBJ2-5, the CDR3 gives the full variable domain: DARVTQTPRHKVTEMGQEVTMRCQPILGHNTVFWYRQTMMQGLELLAYFRNRAPLDDSGMPKDRFSAEMPDATLATLKIQPSEPRDSAVYFCASGTPQGAGGQTQYFGPGTRLLVL.

The V call is TRBV5-3, the J call TRBJ1-3; weak D call: TRBD1 (5 bases). TRBV5-3 is annotated as an ORF whose role is uncertain. CDR3 length: 12 amino acids. Trimming took 3 bases from V and 8 from J, leaving 9 bases between them. The CDR3 bases are TGTGCCAGAAGCTGGGGCGGTGACACCATATATTTT. Encoded protein: CARSWGGDTIYF.

The rearrangement uses TRBV11-2 and TRBJ2-7, with D perhaps matching TRBD2 (6 bases). This CDR3 is 15 amino acids long. Trimming removed 2 bases at V and 4 bases at J, with 15 bases between. The germline V gene has CDR1 SGHAT and CDR2 FQNNGV. The CDR3 bases are TGTGCCAGCAGCTTATTCGGTGGGGGGATATACGAGCAGTACTTC. Translating gives CASSLFGGGIYEQYF.

The V gene is TRBV12-5, the J gene TRBJ1-5; 10 bases are a match to TRBD1. CDR1 is LGHNT and CDR2 is FRNRAP in the germline V gene. The ends lost 0 bases at V and 10 bases at J; junction bases unmatched: 12. The length of the CDR3 is 17 residues. The CDR3 DNA is TGTGCTAGTGGTTTGGTAGTTGGGACAGGGGACGTGAAACCCCAGCATTTT. Translation: CASGLVVGTGDVKPQHF. Combining the CDR3 with reference TRBV12-5 and TRBJ1-5 gives the whole variable domain DARVTQTPRHKVTEMGQEVTMRCQPILGHNTVFWYRQTMMQGLELLAYFRNRAPLDDSGMPKDRFSAEMPDATLATLKIQPSEPRDSAVYFCASGLVVGTGDVKPQHFGDGTRLSIL.

This chain connects TRBV5-4 to TRBJ2-1; TRBD2 agrees at 7 bases. This CDR3 is 19 amino acids long. CDR1 and CDR2 from the germline V gene are SGHNT and YYREEE (reference sequence). V dropped 4 bases and J dropped 0; count of bases not matched to a gene: 16. CDR3 region: CASSPTRNLAAISYNEQFF. As DNA, the CDR3 is TGTGCCAGCAGCCCGACCCGAAACCTAGCGGCCATCTCCTACAATGAGCAGTTCTTC.

The CDR3 nucleotides are TGTGCCAGCAGCAAAACCGAGGGACAGGCTAACGAGCAGTACTTC. This gives the protein CASSKTEGQANEQYF. The V gene is TRBV21-1, the J gene TRBJ2-7; the D segment call TRBD1 is taken from the table without a DNA check. TRBV21-1 has pseudogene status. The CDR3 covers 15 residues.

The chain uses TRBV6-5 and TRBJ1-1; D may be TRBD1 (6 bases). The CDR3 loop spans 15 amino acids. V dropped 0 bases and J dropped 4 bases, with 12 bases sitting between them. CDR1 and CDR2 from the germline V gene are MNHEY and SVGAGI. The CDR3: CASSYSSQGFTEAFF. The CDR3 nucleotides are TGTGCCAGCAGTTACTCGAGTCAGGGGTTCACTGAAGCTTTCTTT.

The chain uses TRBV6-1 and TRBJ1-1; 7 bases are a match to TRBD1. V was clipped by 2 bases and J by 4 bases; unmatched bases: 10. Germline values: CDR1 MNHNS, CDR2 SASEGT. The CDR3 is 16 amino acids. This chain's CDR3 is CASSERPGGFSTEAFF. CDR3 bases: TGTGCCAGCAGTGAAAGGCCAGGGGGTTTCAGCACTGAAGCTTTCTTT.

The chain carries TRBV12-3 or TRBV12-4 and TRBJ2-1, with D perhaps TRBD2 (5 bases). The CDR3 covers 12 residues. The ends were cut back, 3 bases at V and 8 bases at J, with 8 bases in the middle. The CDR3 region has the DNA TGTGCCAGCAGTTTTGAGGGCGATGAGCAGTTCTTC. Translating it yields CASSFEGDEQFF.